This TCR beta chain was sequenced in a study of long-term antiretroviral therapy in people with HIV. V trimming: 1 base; J trimming: 6 bases; junction bases outside the gene matches: 7. This CDR3 spans 16 amino acids. Germline CDR1 is SQVTM and CDR2 is ANQGSEA. They ran version v3.0 of the immunoSEQ assay at survey level. Method: immunoSEQ multiplex PCR; TCRdb's copy keeps in-frame clones and lacks some. Among around 26,000 clones listed, 76% were seen once. This receptor was obtained from a woman aged 40 to 50 with HIV. Sequences were derived from unsorted PBMCs, sampled 1.1 years before starting antiretroviral therapy. The chain is built from TRBV29-1 and TRBJ2-1, with 12 positions matching TRBD2. CDR3 protein: CSVEGLAGVQVNEQFF. CDR3 bases: TGCAGCGTTGAAGGACTAGCGGGGGTGCAGGTCAATGAGCAGTTCTTC.